The next 5 T cell receptor beta chains were all read from a single sample in a study of cytomegalovirus exposure and HLA in healthy donors. PCR involved 60 Vbeta and 13 Jbeta primers. Repertoires were generated with immunoSEQ multiplex PCR, while TCRdb's copy carries only in-frame clones and drops some. This repertoire includes 55,000 to 85,000 clones. The sample consisted of PBMCs. The receptors were gathered from a female donor in good health and CMV-seropositive.

This chain links TRBV7-8 with TRBJ2-7, with D maybe TRBD1 (6 bases). V was clipped by 4 bases and J by 3 bases, with 13 bases between them. CDR1 SGHVS and CDR2 FQNEAQ come from the germline V gene. This CDR3 has 14 residues. The CDR3 sequence is CASSSTGNFYEQYF. The DNA for the CDR3 is TGTGCCAGCAGCTCGACAGGTAACTTCTACGAGCAGTACTTC.

CDR3 coding DNA: TGTGCCAGTAGTATTGGACAGGCACACAGCTATGGCTACACCTTC. As protein: CASSIGQAHSYGYTF. This sequence joins TRBV19 and TRBJ1-2, with 7 bases lining up with TRBD1. The germline V gene has CDR1 LNHDA and CDR2 SQIVND (reference sequence). Trimming took 3 bases from V and 4 from J; bases not matched to a gene: 8. CDR3 length: 15 residues.

This sequence joins TRBV5-4 and TRBJ1-1, with 7 nucleotides matching TRBD1. V gave up 4 bases and J gave up 7 bases; unmatched junction bases: 10. The length of the CDR3 is 14 residues. Germline-derived CDR1 and CDR2 are SGHNT and YYREEE (reference sequence). In DNA form, the CDR3 reads TGTGCCAGCAGCGCCCAAAACCGGGACAGTGAAGCTTTCTTT. It yields the protein CASSAQNRDSEAFF.

The chain is built from TRBV30 and TRBJ1-1, with D perhaps TRBD1 (5 bases). CDR3 length equals 13 residues. The germline V gene has CDR1 GTSNPN and CDR2 SVGIG (reference sequence). V lost 4 bases and J 1 base, leaving 10 bases between the germline ends. The CDR3 spells CAWKQRGNTEAFF. The CDR3 nucleotides are TGTGCCTGGAAGCAAAGGGGGAACACTGAAGCTTTCTTT. Together with reference TRBV30 and TRBJ1-1, the CDR3 gives the full variable domain: SQTIHQWPATLVQPVGSPLSLECTVEGTSNPNLYWYRQAAGRGLQLLFYSVGIGQISSEVPQNLSASRPQDRQFILSSKKLLLSDSGFYLCAWKQRGNTEAFFGQGTRLTVV.

As regards this clone: Different DNA sequences within this sample yield the same CDR3. The chain employs TRBV28 and TRBJ1-2; TRBD1 agrees at 7 bases. This CDR3 spans 11 amino acids. The germline V gene encodes CDR1 MDHEN and CDR2 SYDVKM. V shed 2 bases and J 14 bases; nucleotides not matched to a gene: 5. CDR3: CASSLGQGGTF. Here the CDR3 DNA reads TGTGCCAGCAGTTTAGGCCAGGGGGGAACCTTC.